This is a list of T cell receptor beta chains from one sample in a study of identical twins. TCRdb re-analysed the 5' RACE reads in MiXCR, keeping a single row per CDR3 protein. The sample records about 720,000 distinct CDR3 sequences, over 8.5% being singletons. The sample was also reused in another study, on yellow fever vaccine responses in identical twins.

The source material was PBMCs. These receptors originate from a young woman in good health. CDR3s include the opening cysteine and the closing phenylalanine or tryptophan. D genes are given only for firm matches. Clone size appears in some rows only: once, few, many, or a class for an expanded clone.

J,D,V,size,DNA,CDR3
TRBJ2-5,-,TRBV3-1,few,TGTGCCAGCAGCCAAGCTCGGAGGACCCAGTACTTC,CASSQARRTQYF
TRBJ2-7,TRBD1,TRBV28,few,TGTGCCAGTACCCCCGGGACAGGGAACTACGAGCAGTACTTC,CASTPGTGNYEQYF
TRBJ2-7,TRBD1,TRBV20-1,-,TGCAGTGCTCCGGACAGGGGAACCTACGAGCAGTACTTC,CSAPDRGTYEQYF
TRBJ2-3,TRBD2,TRBV24-1,-,TGTGCCACCAGTGATCGTAGCGGGGGCACAGATACGCAGTATTTT,CATSDRSGGTDTQYF
TRBJ2-3,-,TRBV11-2,-,TGTGCCAGCAGCTTCACCGGGACCAGGGGCACAGATACGCAGTATTTT,CASSFTGTRGTDTQYF
TRBJ2-3,-,TRBV11-2,-,TGTGCCAGCAGCTTACTCGGGGCCGCTGTAGATACGCAGTATTTT,CASSLLGAAVDTQYF
TRBJ2-7,TRBD2,TRBV27,few,TGTGCCAGCAGTTTTTCTAGCGGGGGAGCCGGCTACGAGCAGTACTTC,CASSFSSGGAGYEQYF
TRBJ2-2,-,TRBV29-1,few,TGCAGCGTTGAAGCCCCAGGGAGAATGACCGGGGAGCTGTTTTTT,CSVEAPGRMTGELFF
TRBJ1-2,-,TRBV5-1,few,TGCGCCAGCAGCTTGGGGGTGCAGGGTGGTGTCGGCTACACCTTC,CASSLGVQGGVGYTF
TRBJ1-3,-,TRBV28,-,TGTGCCAGCGGCCAAATGGGGGGACCTGGAAACACCATATATTTT,CASGQMGGPGNTIYF
TRBJ1-1,TRBD1,TRBV19,-,TGTGCCAGTGGCCTCACAGGGGGCACTGAAGCTTTCTTT,CASGLTGGTEAFF
TRBJ2-3,TRBD1,TRBV5-1,few,TGCGCCAGCAGTCCAGGGGGCAAGACGAGCACAGATACGCAGTATTTT,CASSPGGKTSTDTQYF
TRBJ2-1,TRBD2,TRBV20-1,few,TGCAGTGCTAGAGATATACTAGCGTCCAATGAGCAGTTCTTC,CSARDILASNEQFF
TRBJ2-1,-,TRBV24-1,-,TGTGCCACCAGTGACACGGGGTGGAATGAGCAGTTCTTC,CATSDTGWNEQFF
TRBJ2-5,-,TRBV2,-,TGTGCCAGCCAGGGGAGACAAGAGACCCAGTACTTC,CASQGRQETQYF